Ten or more counts support the clone carrying this T cell receptor (beta chain). What it recognizes is unknown. Germline CDR1 and CDR2: MNHEY and SMNVEV (reference sequence). The CDR3 sequence is 13 residues long. V lost 6 bases and J 6 bases, leaving 14 bases between the germline ends. From the RT-PCR reads, TCRdb called clonotypes with MiXCR, one entry per CDR3 protein. The data hold more than 450,000 distinct CDR3 sequences, with about 11% observed a single time. This sample was taken from a study of response to subunit inactivated influenza vaccine. Study-wide findings and caveats: A suggestion made by the authors is that each seasonal influenza vaccination recruits few new T cells.

The V call is TRBV27, the J call TRBJ1-1; D is unclear. The TCR originated in a man aged 50 to 59 who received an inactivated influenza vaccine. Source: PBMCs from blood, taken on the day of vaccination. The CDR3, as DNA: TGTGCCAGCAGCACGGTTTTGGGATCTGAAGCTTTCTTT. Encoded protein: CASSTVLGSEAFF.